The clone carrying this T cell receptor beta chain was seen more than once but under ten times. This record belongs to a study of neoadjuvant anti-PD-1 for oral cavity cancer. Sequencing was performed with immunoSEQ multiplex PCR; in TCRdb, only in-frame clones are kept and a portion is missing. The sample lists around 68,000 clones, 70% to 90% occurring once. The time point here: after neoadjuvant nivolumab, at surgical resection. CDR3 length: 14 amino acids. Germline V gene data show CDR1 as SGHKS and CDR2 as YYEKEE (reference sequence). V lost 0 bases, J lost 2 bases, and 1 base stayed unmatched. This sequence joins TRBV5-5 and TRBJ2-7; 8 bases map to TRBD1. The receptor was derived from a person between 40 and 79 years old with oral cavity squamous cell carcinoma. The sequenced sample was PBMCs, obtained after nivolumab (anti-PD-1) treatment. The CDR3 spells CASSLAGGPYEQYF. CDR3 nucleotide sequence: TGTGCCAGCAGCTTGGCAGGGGGCCCCTACGAGCAGTACTTC. The variable domain in full, with the rest retrieved from reference TRBV5-5 and TRBJ2-7, is DAGVTQSPTHLIKTRGQQVTLRCSPISGHKSVSWYQQVLGQGPQFIFQYYEKEERGRGNFPDRFSARQFPNYSSELNVNALLLGDSALYLCASSLAGGPYEQYFGPGTRLTVT.